This is a list of T cell receptor beta chains from one sample in a study of blood T cell repertoires in COVID-19. Here immunoSEQ multiplex PCR was the method, and the copy in TCRdb shows in-frame clones only, minus some. Of 100,000 or so clones listed, more than 85% were seen once; the top ten hold 4.2%. The specimen was peripheral blood. These receptors originate from a man aged 18 to 30 with acute or convalescent COVID-19. Both conserved end residues are part of each CDR3. Each record gives: clone size, J gene, V gene, CDR3 protein. Clone size appears in some rows only: once, few, many, or a class for an expanded clone.

.,TRBJ1-6,TRBV6-6,CASSYREGDSPLHF
.,TRBJ1-4,TRBV5-6,CASSPGHFNEKLFF
.,TRBJ1-5,TRBV15,CATSPGTASNQPQHF
.,TRBJ1-1,TRBV24-1,CATSPGQGFAEAFF
once,TRBJ1-2,TRBV5-5,CASSHPWGQGDGYTF
.,TRBJ1-1,TRBV6-5,CASGTPLVAFF
.,TRBJ1-5,TRBV9,CASSVGGQFNQPQHF
.,TRBJ1-2,TRBV2,CASSELFKTDPGYTF
.,TRBJ2-7,TRBV5-6,CASSLEELDRTASYEQYF
.,TRBJ2-2,TRBV5-1,CASSFDRLAPGELFF
.,TRBJ1-1,TRBV19,CASSFTMNTEAFF
.,TRBJ1-1,TRBV14,CASSQDTRGRGAFF
.,TRBJ2-1,TRBV27,CASSPLSGNVHNEQFF
.,TRBJ2-2,TRBV10-2,CASGLAGGGSTGELFF
.,TRBJ2-3,TRBV6-1,CASSETTSATDTQYF
.,TRBJ1-5,TRBV21-1,CASSKDLAREQPQHF
.,TRBJ1-5,TRBV5-5,CASSLTDYSNQPQHF
.,TRBJ2-2,TRBV5-5,CASSLVRLSRELFF
.,TRBJ1-5,TRBV13,CASSLGGTGNQPQHF
.,TRBJ2-5,TRBV4-1,CASSQDGTEETQYF
.,TRBJ1-2,TRBV27,CASTPGGNYGYTF
.,TRBJ2-1,TRBV28,CASSLVGVAYNEQFF
.,TRBJ1-4,TRBV5-8,CASSLEPGAATNEKLFF
.,TRBJ1-5,TRBV27,CASSSGQGSPYSQPQHF
.,TRBJ2-7,TRBV18,CASSPPSSGRRGEQYF
.,TRBJ2-1,TRBV5-1,CASSLGGRTHNEQFF
few,TRBJ1-1,TRBV19,CASNGGQLMNTEAFF
.,TRBJ2-3,TRBV2,CASSAGGNADTQYF